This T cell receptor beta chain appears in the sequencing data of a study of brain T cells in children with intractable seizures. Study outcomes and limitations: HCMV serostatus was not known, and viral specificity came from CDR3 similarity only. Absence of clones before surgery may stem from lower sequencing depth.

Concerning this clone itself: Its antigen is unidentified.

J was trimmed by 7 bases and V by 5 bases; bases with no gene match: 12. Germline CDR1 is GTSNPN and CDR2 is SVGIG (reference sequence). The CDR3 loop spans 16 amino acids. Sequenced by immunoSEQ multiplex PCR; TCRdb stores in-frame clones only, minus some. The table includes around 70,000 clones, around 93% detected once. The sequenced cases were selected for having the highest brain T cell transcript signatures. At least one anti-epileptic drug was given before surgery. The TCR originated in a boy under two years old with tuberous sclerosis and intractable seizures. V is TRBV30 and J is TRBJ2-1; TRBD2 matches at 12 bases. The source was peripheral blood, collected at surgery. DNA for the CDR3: TGTGCCTGGCAAAGGCCTAGCGGGGGGGTTGTAAATGAGCAGTTCTTC. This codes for CAWQRPSGGVVNEQFF.